The rows below give T cell receptor beta chains drawn from one sample of a study of T cell responses to AZD1222 COVID-19 vaccine. Sequenced by immunoSEQ multiplex PCR; TCRdb stores in-frame clones only, minus some. The repertoire includes 120,000 to 150,000 clones, roughly 90% of them detected once, and 2.5% to 4% sits in the top ten. Sequenced material: peripheral blood, taken on day 0 of AZD1222 vaccination. The receptor set was obtained from an adult in good health. Each CDR3 is given without its conserved first and last residue. Each record gives: J gene, CDR3 length, D gene, V gene, CDR3 protein. A D gene is named only where the DNA matches it firmly.

>TRBJ2-3|14|-|TRBV9
ASSALDREGSDTQY
>TRBJ2-1|13|-|TRBV7-9
ASSPLAFGYNEQF
>TRBJ2-3|14|TRBD2|TRBV4-2
ASSQRTSGSTDTQY
>TRBJ2-7|8|-|TRBV12-3/TRBV12-4
ASSYYEQY
>TRBJ1-1|12|-|TRBV9
ASSVSLDRNEAF
>TRBJ1-5|13|-|TRBV5-6
ASSLIGASNQPQH
>TRBJ2-5|14|-|TRBV15
ATSRGVGGLQETQY
>TRBJ1-2|11|-|TRBV5-6
ASSFPAGYGYT
>TRBJ2-1|16|TRBD2|TRBV7-9
ASSPEASGRLEGGWQF
>TRBJ2-3|12|TRBD2|TRBV28
ASSEPSGPDTQY
>TRBJ2-2|12|-|TRBV27
ASSLSFNTGELF
>TRBJ2-2|13|TRBD2|TRBV5-1
ASPCGRDYTGELF
>TRBJ2-7|14|TRBD2|TRBV18
ASSRAALADSYEQY
>TRBJ1-2|13|TRBD1|TRBV15
ATSEGTAFNYGYT
>TRBJ2-7|16|-|TRBV5-1
ASGARGGASGSTYEQY
>TRBJ2-7|13|-|TRBV10-3
AISGQGARSYEQY
>TRBJ2-5|12|TRBD2|TRBV4-2
ASSLRGDQETQY
>TRBJ2-1|11|-|TRBV2
ASSANNLNEQF
>TRBJ1-2|13|-|TRBV7-3
ASSSQSGDIYGYT
>TRBJ2-6|13|-|TRBV28
ASSSRGPGANVLT
>TRBJ2-7|10|-|TRBV6-5
ASYRSSYEQY
>TRBJ1-2|14|TRBD1|TRBV4-1
ASSQDGVGQGGGYT
>TRBJ1-1|13|-|TRBV28
ASSLSGDHNTEAF
>TRBJ2-7|15|TRBD2|TRBV4-2
ASSRKKEAGGFYEQY
>TRBJ1-1|13|TRBD1|TRBV24-1
ATSDPGTDHTEAF
>TRBJ1-4|11|TRBD1|TRBV29-1
SVGQGESEKLF
>TRBJ2-5|13|-|TRBV19
ASSTLGGPQETQY
>TRBJ1-2|11|-|TRBV12-3/TRBV12-4
ASSLRGEYGYT
>TRBJ2-7|13|TRBD2|TRBV5-1
ASRPSSGDSYEQY
>TRBJ1-2|11|-|TRBV6-5
ASSPTTNYGYT
>TRBJ1-2|14|-|TRBV19
ASSIGQVFANYGYT
>TRBJ2-7|12|TRBD2|TRBV6-5
ASIALAGIYEQY
>TRBJ2-1|17|TRBD2|TRBV2
ASSDLGLAARRSYNEQF
>TRBJ1-1|9|-|TRBV29-1
SVFTSVEAF
>TRBJ2-3|9|-|TRBV20-1
GCLVTDTQY
>TRBJ2-2|11|-|TRBV6-5
ASSYFTGRELF
>TRBJ2-6|12|-|TRBV6-5
ASRHTSGANVLT
>TRBJ2-1|16|TRBD2|TRBV19
ASSVETSGMVLKDEQF
>TRBJ1-5|14|-|TRBV19
ASSSGGGGGGQPQH
>TRBJ1-6|12|TRBD1|TRBV6-5
ASRPGQGSSPLH
>TRBJ1-4|13|-|TRBV7-9
ASSSFGTREEKLF
>TRBJ1-1|11|-|TRBV6-6
ASSPVDWAEAF
>TRBJ2-1|12|TRBD2|TRBV6-5
ASTTSGEGNEQF
>TRBJ1-2|11|-|TRBV30
AWTVRTRHGYT
>TRBJ1-4|14|TRBD1|TRBV5-5
ASIPGQGGNDEKLF
>TRBJ2-6|14|-|TRBV18
ASSAYTNSGANVLT
>TRBJ2-2|13|-|TRBV9
ASSREITNTGELF
>TRBJ2-6|17|-|TRBV3-1/TRBV3-2
ASSQEGWGGGSGANVLT
>TRBJ1-5|14|-|TRBV19
ASSIGETGGRQPQH
>TRBJ1-4|12|-|TRBV18
ASSPTSQGEKLF
>TRBJ2-7|13|-|TRBV4-2
ASSPRDAGWYEQY
>TRBJ2-7|14|TRBD2|TRBV2
ASSVGLAAPYGEQY
>TRBJ1-1|9|-|TRBV30
AWGRSTEAF
>TRBJ1-2|14|-|TRBV10-3
AISESVGNSDYGYT
>TRBJ2-7|11|-|TRBV11-3
ASSLGVDYEQY